The rows below give T cell receptor beta chains drawn from one sample of a study of T cells after yellow fever vaccination. Each CDR3 protein gets one entry after TCRdb re-called the 5' RACE reads with MiXCR. The sample contains 70,000 or so distinct CDR3 sequences, approximately 5% of which appear only once. The specimen was CD4+ T cells sorted from PBMCs, collected around 15 days after the first yellow fever vaccination. The receptors were sampled from a man younger than 35 who received the YFV17D yellow fever vaccine. Each CDR3 is given with its conserved first and last residue. A D gene is named only where the DNA matches it firmly. Not every row has a clone size; where given, it reads once, few, many or a size class.

>many|TRBV12-3/TRBV12-4|-|TRBJ1-5
TGTGCCAGCAGTTTCTCTAGCTTCAATCAGCCCCAGCATTTT
CASSFSSFNQPQHF
>many|TRBV7-2|TRBD1|TRBJ1-2
TGTGCCAGCAGTCAGATGGGGGGACAGGGGGCGAGAGGCTACACCTTC
CASSQMGGQGARGYTF
>many|TRBV5-1|-|TRBJ2-2
TGCGCCAGCAGCACGGGGGAGGTCTCGAACACCGGGGAGCTGTTTTTT
CASSTGEVSNTGELFF
>many|TRBV12-3/TRBV12-4|-|TRBJ2-7
TGTGCCAGCAGGCAGGCCCGATACCCCAATTCCTACGAGCAGTACTTC
CASRQARYPNSYEQYF
>many|TRBV5-4|TRBD2|TRBJ2-3
TGTGCCAGCAGCTATGAATCGAGTAGGGACTATTACGCCCCAGATACGCAGTATTTT
CASSYESSRDYYAPDTQYF
>many|TRBV10-3|-|TRBJ2-1
TGTGCCATCAGTGGGGAGATGGGGGGTGATGAGCAGTTCTTC
CAISGEMGGDEQFF
>many|TRBV20-1|-|TRBJ1-5
TGCAGTGCTAGTCTGGCTCCCCGGGGGGTCAATCAGCCCCAGCATTTT
CSASLAPRGVNQPQHF
>-|TRBV20-1|-|TRBJ2-3
TGCAGTGCTAGACCCCAGGCAGATACGCAGTATTTT
CSARPQADTQYF
>many|TRBV2|-|TRBJ1-4
TGTGCCAGCAAACAGACAGGTGGGAATGAAAAACTGTTTTTT
CASKQTGGNEKLFF
>many|TRBV11-1|-|TRBJ2-6
TGTGCCAGCAGCTTAGGATCGGTGACTCCACGCGCTGGGGCCAACGTCCTGACTTTC
CASSLGSVTPRAGANVLTF
>many|TRBV12-3/TRBV12-4|-|TRBJ1-1
TGTGCCAGCACCTGGCGGGGGAACACTGAAGCTTTCTTT
CASTWRGNTEAFF
>many|TRBV10-2|-|TRBJ2-1
TGCGCCAGCAGTGACGTTGTGGGAACCCGAGGTAGGGTGCAGTTCTTC
CASSDVVGTRGRVQFF
>-|TRBV5-1|-|TRBJ2-5
TGCGCCAGCAGCACCCGAAGACGACGGGAAGAGACCCAGTACTTC
CASSTRRRREETQYF
>many|TRBV9|-|TRBJ2-3
TGTGCCAGCAGCGCCGGTCCGGGACAGTTCTATCGGGGGGCCGAGGTAGATACGCAGTATTTT
CASSAGPGQFYRGAEVDTQYF
>many|TRBV12-3/TRBV12-4|-|TRBJ1-1
TGTGCCAGCAGGGTGTCGGGATCGAACACTGAAGCTTTCTTT
CASRVSGSNTEAFF
>many|TRBV7-9|TRBD2|TRBJ2-3
TGTGCCAGCAGACAAATCGGGGCGGGGGGCCAGGATACGCAGTATTTT
CASRQIGAGGQDTQYF
>many|TRBV9|-|TRBJ2-5
TGTGCCAGCAGCGAAACCGGGACGGAGGGGGAGACCCAGTACTTC
CASSETGTEGETQYF
>-|TRBV3-1|TRBD2|TRBJ2-1
TGCCTCCTCCTAAGAGTGACGGGGGGTTCCTACAATGAGCAGTTCTTC
CLLLRVTGGSYNEQFF
>many|TRBV19|-|TRBJ1-5
TGTGCCAGTAGTACGCGTCCAGGCTCTAATCAGCCCCAGCATTTT
CASSTRPGSNQPQHF
>many|TRBV24-1|-|TRBJ1-6
TGTGCCACCAGTGACCCGGACGTGGTAACCTATAATTCACCCCTCCACTTT
CATSDPDVVTYNSPLHF
>many|TRBV29-1|TRBD1|TRBJ1-1
TGCAGCGTTGGAGACAGGGGGCTAATGGCCGCTTTCTTT
CSVGDRGLMAAFF
>-|TRBV3-1|TRBD1|TRBJ1-1
TGTGCCAGCAGCCAGGCTAGGACAGGCGCTTTCTTT
CASSQARTGAFF
>many|TRBV20-1|TRBD1|TRBJ2-1
TGCAGTGCTAGACAGGGGGACCGCAACGACAATGAGCAGTTCTTC
CSARQGDRNDNEQFF
>many|TRBV12-3/TRBV12-4|TRBD2|TRBJ2-2
TGTGCCAGCAGCCCGGGGGGATTTTCCACCGGGGAGCTGTTTTTT
CASSPGGFSTGELFF
>many|TRBV5-1|-|TRBJ1-1
TGCGCCAGCAGCTTGGTTCGTTCCACTGAAGCTTTCTTT
CASSLVRSTEAFF
>many|TRBV7-9|-|TRBJ2-4
TGTGCCAGCAGCTTAGCGGGTTTCGCGCTCAACATTCAGTACTTC
CASSLAGFALNIQYF
>many|TRBV12-3/TRBV12-4|-|TRBJ1-2
TGTGCCAGCAGTTTAGGGGCTCGGGACTATGGCTACACCTTC
CASSLGARDYGYTF
>-|TRBV11-2|-|TRBJ1-4
TGTGCCAGCAGCTTTAATAACAGGGTGGATGAAAAACTGTTTTTT
CASSFNNRVDEKLFF
>many|TRBV5-1|TRBD2|TRBJ2-2
TGCGCCAGCAGCTTTGGGACTAGCGGGGGACCCACCGGGGAGCTGTTTTTT
CASSFGTSGGPTGELFF
>few|TRBV4-1|-|TRBJ1-2
TGCGCCAGCAGGCAAGGGATAGCCTATGGCTACACCTTC
CASRQGIAYGYTF
>many|TRBV6-5|-|TRBJ1-3
TGTGCCAGCAGTTACTCGAATACAGGCGGACCTGGAAACACCATATATTTT
CASSYSNTGGPGNTIYF
>many|TRBV2|-|TRBJ2-5
TGTGCCAGCAGCTGGACAGAGTACCAAGAGACCCAGTACTTC
CASSWTEYQETQYF
>many|TRBV5-1|TRBD1|TRBJ1-5
TGCGCCAGCAGCTTGGTCGACAGGGCTCAGCCCCAGCATTTT
CASSLVDRAQPQHF
>many|TRBV5-6|TRBD2|TRBJ2-5
TGTGCCAGCAGCTTGGCGGGGGGTCAAGAGACCCAGTACTTC
CASSLAGGQETQYF
>many|TRBV6-1|-|TRBJ2-2
TGTGCCACCCATACCGGGACACTTCTAAGGGGGCTGTTTTTT
CATHTGTLLRGLFF
>-|TRBV7-2|-|TRBJ2-5
TGTGCCAGCAGCTTACGAAGACTAGTAGAGACCCAGTACTTC
CASSLRRLVETQYF
>-|TRBV27|TRBD1|TRBJ2-5
TGTGCCAGCAGTCCAAAACGCCCAGGGGGTTGGGAGACCCAGTACTTC
CASSPKRPGGWETQYF
>many|TRBV5-6|TRBD1|TRBJ1-5
TGTGCCAGCAGCCTGACAGGGGCTACCCCATATAGCAATCAGCCCCAGCATTTT
CASSLTGATPYSNQPQHF
>many|TRBV4-1|-|TRBJ2-3
TGCGCCAGCAGCCCCGACCTCAGCACAGATACGCAGTATTTT
CASSPDLSTDTQYF
>many|TRBV12-3/TRBV12-4|-|TRBJ2-2
TGTGCCAGCAGTCGGACAGACCTATACACCGGGGAGCTGTTTTTT
CASSRTDLYTGELFF
>many|TRBV7-2|-|TRBJ1-6
TGTGCCAGCAGCCCCCGAGTTAGCAATAGGGACTCACCCCTCCACTTT
CASSPRVSNRDSPLHF
>-|TRBV5-5|-|TRBJ1-1
TGTGCCAGCAGCCCTGGGCCACGCGGCGACACTGAAGCTTTCTTT
CASSPGPRGDTEAFF
>many|TRBV7-2|-|TRBJ2-5
TGTGCCAGCAGCCTAACTACATACCAAGAGACCCAGTACTTC
CASSLTTYQETQYF
>many|TRBV29-1|-|TRBJ1-2
TGCAGCGTTGAAGATAGCGAGGCCAACTATGGCTACACCTTC
CSVEDSEANYGYTF
>-|TRBV7-3|-|TRBJ2-1
TGTGCCAGCAGCTTAACGGGGGCGAGGGAGCAGTTCTTC
CASSLTGAREQFF
>many|TRBV10-3|-|TRBJ2-3
TGTGCCACCTCTTCTGGCAGCACAGATACGCAGTATTTT
CATSSGSTDTQYF
>many|TRBV5-1|-|TRBJ1-2
TGCGCCAGCAGCTTGGGGGGACCCGACTATGGCTACACCTTC
CASSLGGPDYGYTF
>many|TRBV20-1|-|TRBJ2-3
TGCAGTGCTAGAGGGGGGGCAGGTAGCACAGATACGCAGTATTTT
CSARGGAGSTDTQYF
>many|TRBV7-2|TRBD2|TRBJ2-1
TGTGCCAGCAGCTTAGTCCGAGCGGGGGGATACAATGAGCAGTTCTTC
CASSLVRAGGYNEQFF
>many|TRBV20-1|-|TRBJ2-2
TGCAGTGCCCTAAGGGGGGCCAACACCGGGGAGCTGTTTTTT
CSALRGANTGELFF
>many|TRBV29-1|-|TRBJ2-6
TGCAGCGTTGAAGATAACTCTGGGGCCAACGTCCTGACTTTC
CSVEDNSGANVLTF
>many|TRBV4-3|-|TRBJ2-2
TGCGCCAGCAGCCAGAGGGGGGTAGCTGGGACCGGGGAGCTGTTTTTT
CASSQRGVAGTGELFF
>many|TRBV5-6|-|TRBJ2-4
TGTGCCAGCAGCTTTAAGGGGGGAAACATTCAGTACTTC
CASSFKGGNIQYF
>many|TRBV5-1|-|TRBJ2-3
TGCGCCAGCAGCTTGGACCCCGCGGCCGCAGATACGCAGTATTTT
CASSLDPAAADTQYF
>many|TRBV7-2|-|TRBJ1-1
TGTGCCAGCAGCTTAGTAACAGGGCCGGGAGCTGAAGCTTTCTTT
CASSLVTGPGAEAFF